The following is a T cell receptor beta chain sequence with its context. The antigen is undetermined. The sample is drawn from a study of cytomegalovirus exposure and HLA in healthy donors. Regarding the study as a whole: It was reported in a later analysis that an Asian-associated ancestry cluster showed fewer N-insertions than the roughly 670-donor mean.

Researchers ran the PCR with 60 Vbeta and 13 Jbeta primers. Repertoires were generated with immunoSEQ multiplex PCR, while TCRdb's copy carries only in-frame clones and drops some. The sample lists 150,000 to 200,000 clones; about three quarters were seen once. This TCR came from a man between 18 and 29 years old in good health and CMV-seronegative. The source material was PBMCs.

DNA of the CDR3: TGTGCCAGCAGCTTCAAGGCGGGGGCGCCAGGGGCCAACGTCCTGACTTTC. This codes for CASSFKAGAPGANVLTF. V is TRBV11-3 and J is TRBJ2-6, with a possible D match to TRBD2 (7 bases). Trimming removed 3 bases at V and 4 bases at J, with 16 bases between. The CDR3 consists of 17 residues. CDR1 SGHNT and CDR2 YENEEA come from the germline V gene.